This is a list of T cell receptor beta chains from one sample in a study of cytomegalovirus exposure and HLA in healthy donors. TCRdb's copy holds only in-frame clones and misses some; the assay was immunoSEQ multiplex PCR. Among about 110,000 clones listed, 88% were seen once. The material sequenced was PBMCs. These receptors were collected from a woman aged 30 to 39 in good health and CMV-seropositive. Each CDR3 is given with its conserved first and last residue. Fields, in order: V gene, clone size, D gene, J gene, CDR3 protein, CDR3 DNA. The D gene is left open where the match is weak. A row's size may be missing; if present it is once, few, many or a size class.

v_gene: TRBV28
abundance: .
d_gene: TRBD2
j_gene: TRBJ2-5
CDR3aa: CASSSGLAGARQETQYF
CDR3nt: TGTGCCAGCAGTTCGGGACTAGCGGGAGCCCGCCAAGAGACCCAGTACTTC

v_gene: TRBV15
abundance: .
d_gene: .
j_gene: TRBJ1-5
CDR3aa: CATSRDLNQPQHF
CDR3nt: TGTGCCACCAGCAGAGATCTGAATCAGCCCCAGCATTTT

v_gene: TRBV6-5
abundance: .
d_gene: TRBD2
j_gene: TRBJ2-7
CDR3aa: CASSRRQREGTEQYF
CDR3nt: TGTGCCAGCAGTAGACGACAGCGGGAGGGCACCGAGCAGTACTTC

v_gene: TRBV10-3
abundance: .
d_gene: .
j_gene: TRBJ2-1
CDR3aa: CAISESDSAGNEQFF
CDR3nt: TGTGCCATCAGTGAGTCTGACTCAGCGGGCAATGAGCAGTTCTTC

v_gene: TRBV19
abundance: .
d_gene: TRBD1
j_gene: TRBJ2-7
CDR3aa: CATSPDRVGEQYF
CDR3nt: TGTGCCACGAGCCCTGACAGGGTGGGGGAGCAGTACTTC

v_gene: TRBV5-1
abundance: .
d_gene: .
j_gene: TRBJ1-5
CDR3aa: CASSLSGAQPQHF
CDR3nt: TGCGCCAGCAGCTTATCAGGGGCTCAGCCCCAGCATTTT

v_gene: TRBV28
abundance: .
d_gene: .
j_gene: TRBJ2-7
CDR3aa: CASSRTGVSYEQYF
CDR3nt: TGTGCCAGCAGCCGCACGGGGGTTAGCTACGAGCAGTACTTC

v_gene: TRBV7-2
abundance: .
d_gene: TRBD1
j_gene: TRBJ1-5
CDR3aa: CASSLAGQYSNQPQHF
CDR3nt: TGTGCCAGCAGCTTAGCGGGACAGTATAGCAATCAGCCCCAGCATTTT

v_gene: TRBV30
abundance: .
d_gene: .
j_gene: TRBJ2-3
CDR3aa: CASSTGYTDTQYF
CDR3nt: TGTGCCTCCTCCACAGGGTACACAGATACGCAGTATTTT

v_gene: TRBV4-3
abundance: .
d_gene: TRBD1
j_gene: TRBJ2-2
CDR3aa: CASSDRGRSTGELFF
CDR3nt: TGCGCCAGCAGCGACAGGGGGCGAAGCACCGGGGAGCTGTTTTTT

v_gene: TRBV6-1
abundance: .
d_gene: .
j_gene: TRBJ1-4
CDR3aa: CASSDWGEGFF
CDR3nt: TGTGCCAGCAGTGATTGGGGGGAAGGGTTTTTT

v_gene: TRBV28
abundance: .
d_gene: TRBD1
j_gene: TRBJ2-7
CDR3aa: CASTGGAGEQYF
CDR3nt: TGTGCCAGTACAGGGGGCGCGGGGGAGCAGTACTTC

v_gene: TRBV5-4
abundance: .
d_gene: .
j_gene: TRBJ2-5
CDR3aa: CASSGTYAGETQYF
CDR3nt: TGTGCCAGCAGTGGTACCTATGCGGGAGAGACCCAGTACTTC

v_gene: TRBV28
abundance: .
d_gene: .
j_gene: TRBJ2-7
CDR3aa: CACQLDRSSYEQYF
CDR3nt: TGTGCTTGTCAACTTGACAGGAGCTCCTACGAGCAGTACTTC

v_gene: TRBV12-5
abundance: .
d_gene: .
j_gene: TRBJ1-2
CDR3aa: CASGLGGSGYTF
CDR3nt: TGTGCTAGTGGTTTAGGGGGATCTGGCTACACCTTC

v_gene: TRBV4-1
abundance: .
d_gene: TRBD2
j_gene: TRBJ2-1
CDR3aa: CASSRFGGRVDNEQFF
CDR3nt: TGCGCCAGCAGCCGGTTCGGCGGGAGAGTCGACAATGAGCAGTTCTTC

v_gene: TRBV13
abundance: .
d_gene: .
j_gene: TRBJ1-1
CDR3aa: CASSPRGGDTEAFF
CDR3nt: TGTGCCAGCAGTCCCCGGGGGGGTGACACTGAAGCTTTCTTT

v_gene: TRBV29-1
abundance: .
d_gene: .
j_gene: TRBJ2-7
CDR3aa: CSVEGSSYEQYF
CDR3nt: TGCAGCGTTGAGGGCAGTTCCTACGAGCAGTACTTC

v_gene: TRBV5-6
abundance: once
d_gene: .
j_gene: TRBJ2-1
CDR3aa: CASSAGRHNEQFF
CDR3nt: TGTGCCAGCAGCGCCGGCAGGCACAATGAGCAGTTCTTC

v_gene: TRBV7-2
abundance: .
d_gene: TRBD2
j_gene: TRBJ2-1
CDR3aa: CASSFSGGSSYNEQFF
CDR3nt: TGTGCCAGCAGCTTCTCTGGCGGGAGCTCCTACAATGAGCAGTTCTTC

v_gene: TRBV2
abundance: .
d_gene: TRBD2
j_gene: TRBJ2-7
CDR3aa: CASKPGTSVYEQYF
CDR3nt: TGTGCCAGCAAACCCGGGACTAGCGTCTACGAGCAGTACTTC

v_gene: TRBV28
abundance: .
d_gene: TRBD2
j_gene: TRBJ2-3
CDR3aa: CATVGLASTDTQYF
CDR3nt: TGTGCCACTGTGGGACTAGCGAGCACAGATACGCAGTATTTT

v_gene: TRBV6-1
abundance: .
d_gene: TRBD1
j_gene: TRBJ1-2
CDR3aa: CASSARQGSNYGYTF
CDR3nt: TGTGCCAGCAGTGCTAGACAGGGCTCCAACTATGGCTACACCTTC

v_gene: TRBV11-2
abundance: .
d_gene: .
j_gene: TRBJ2-7
CDR3aa: CASSLLVVPYEQYF
CDR3nt: TGTGCCAGCAGCTTATTAGTAGTTCCCTACGAGCAGTACTTC

v_gene: TRBV4-1
abundance: .
d_gene: .
j_gene: TRBJ2-7
CDR3aa: CASSQPITGFSEQYF
CDR3nt: TGCGCCAGCAGCCAACCAATAACGGGGTTCTCCGAGCAGTACTTC

v_gene: TRBV4-1
abundance: .
d_gene: TRBD2
j_gene: TRBJ2-1
CDR3aa: CASSQTSGAYEQFF
CDR3nt: TGCGCCAGCAGCCAAACTAGCGGGGCGTATGAGCAGTTCTTC

v_gene: TRBV2
abundance: once
d_gene: TRBD1
j_gene: TRBJ2-2
CDR3aa: CASIRDRNTGELFF
CDR3nt: TGTGCCAGCATCAGGGACAGGAACACCGGGGAGCTGTTTTTT

v_gene: TRBV5-1
abundance: .
d_gene: .
j_gene: TRBJ1-3
CDR3aa: CASSLVGVGNTIYF
CDR3nt: TGCGCCAGCAGCTTGGTAGGGGTCGGAAACACCATATATTTT

v_gene: TRBV7-2
abundance: .
d_gene: TRBD2
j_gene: TRBJ2-2
CDR3aa: CASSSFGTSGGGELFF
CDR3nt: TGTGCCAGCAGCTCCTTCGGGACTAGCGGGGGTGGGGAGCTGTTTTTT

v_gene: TRBV7-6
abundance: .
d_gene: .
j_gene: TRBJ2-1
CDR3aa: CASSLGRGSRNEQFF
CDR3nt: TGTGCCAGCAGCTTGGGGCGGGGTAGCCGCAATGAGCAGTTCTTC

v_gene: TRBV6-1
abundance: .
d_gene: .
j_gene: TRBJ1-3
CDR3aa: CASSEGGSSGNTIYF
CDR3nt: TGTGCCAGCAGTGAGGGGGGGAGCTCTGGAAACACCATATATTTT

v_gene: TRBV4-3
abundance: once
d_gene: TRBD2
j_gene: TRBJ2-3
CDR3aa: CASSPSSGGVVDTQYF
CDR3nt: TGCGCCAGCAGCCCCTCTAGCGGGGGGGTAGTAGATACGCAGTATTTT

v_gene: TRBV7-9
abundance: many
d_gene: .
j_gene: TRBJ2-7
CDR3aa: CASSSGTLEQYF
CDR3nt: TGTGCCAGCAGCTCCGGGACACTGGAGCAGTACTTC

v_gene: TRBV7-9
abundance: .
d_gene: .
j_gene: TRBJ2-2
CDR3aa: CASSFLDREDGELFF
CDR3nt: TGTGCCAGCAGCTTCCTCGACAGGGAGGACGGGGAGCTGTTTTTT

v_gene: TRBV6-1
abundance: .
d_gene: TRBD2
j_gene: TRBJ2-1
CDR3aa: CASSARTGGYNEQFF
CDR3nt: TGTGCCAGCAGTGCCCGAACGGGGGGATACAATGAGCAGTTCTTC

v_gene: TRBV2
abundance: .
d_gene: .
j_gene: TRBJ2-7
CDR3aa: CASRGAIRSEQYF
CDR3nt: TGTGCCAGCAGGGGGGCCATTCGATCCGAGCAGTACTTC

v_gene: TRBV28
abundance: .
d_gene: TRBD2
j_gene: TRBJ2-1
CDR3aa: CASSSPMGRESYNEQFF
CDR3nt: TGTGCCAGCAGTTCCCCAATGGGGCGGGAGTCCTACAATGAGCAGTTCTTC

v_gene: TRBV13
abundance: .
d_gene: .
j_gene: TRBJ1-2
CDR3aa: CASSVGHPAVYGYTF
CDR3nt: TGTGCCAGCAGCGTGGGACACCCGGCGGTCTATGGCTACACCTTC

v_gene: TRBV4-3
abundance: .
d_gene: TRBD1
j_gene: TRBJ2-7
CDR3aa: CASSQDWDRAFYEQYF
CDR3nt: TGCGCCAGCAGCCAAGACTGGGACAGGGCATTCTACGAGCAGTACTTC

v_gene: TRBV5-1
abundance: .
d_gene: .
j_gene: TRBJ2-2
CDR3aa: CASSQTRDTGELFF
CDR3nt: TGCGCCAGCAGCCAAACCAGGGACACCGGGGAGCTGTTTTTT

v_gene: TRBV5-4
abundance: .
d_gene: TRBD1
j_gene: TRBJ1-1
CDR3aa: CASSLDRGRNTEAFF
CDR3nt: TGTGCCAGCAGCCTAGACAGGGGCCGGAACACTGAAGCTTTCTTT

v_gene: TRBV7-2
abundance: .
d_gene: TRBD1
j_gene: TRBJ2-1
CDR3aa: CASRSDRGSHNEQFF
CDR3nt: TGTGCCAGCAGATCTGACAGGGGAAGCCACAATGAGCAGTTCTTC